These 2 T cell receptor beta chains were sequenced from one sample in a study of T cells in localized non-small cell lung cancer. TCRdb's copy holds only in-frame clones and misses some; the assay was immunoSEQ multiplex PCR. The repertoire holds about 5,500 clones, 75% to 85% seen once, with almost 60% in the top ten. Sequenced material: peripheral blood mononuclear cells, taken before any cancer treatment. These receptors originate from a female donor of 60 years or more with stage II lung adenocarcinoma.

The rearrangement uses TRBV10-3 and TRBJ1-5; TRBD1 agrees at 7 bases. V gave up 10 bases and J gave up 7 bases; unmatched junction bases: 13. The germline CDR1 and CDR2 sequences are ENHRY and SYGVKD. CDR3 length equals 14 residues. The CDR3 sequence is CASGWTGQEQPQHF. The DNA of the CDR3 is TGTGCCAGTGGCTGGACAGGCCAGGAACAGCCCCAGCATTTT.

The V call is TRBV2, the J call TRBJ1-1; 8 bases line up with TRBD1. The CDR3 is made up of 15 amino acids. The V and J ends lost 5 bases and 3 bases, in that order; junction bases with no gene match: 8. Looked up from germline, CDR1 is SNHLY and CDR2 is FYNNEI. CDR3 DNA sequence: TGTGCCAGCAGTCAGAGACAGGGGTTGGACACTGAAGCTTTCTTT. Amino acids: CASSQRQGLDTEAFF.